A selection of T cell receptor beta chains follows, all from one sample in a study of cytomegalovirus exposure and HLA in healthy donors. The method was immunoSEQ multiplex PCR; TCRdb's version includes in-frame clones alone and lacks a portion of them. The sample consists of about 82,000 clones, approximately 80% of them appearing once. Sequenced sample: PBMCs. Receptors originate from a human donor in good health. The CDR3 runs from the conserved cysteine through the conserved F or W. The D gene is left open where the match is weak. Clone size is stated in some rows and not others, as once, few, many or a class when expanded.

CDR3 DNA: TGTGCCAGTAGTATCCTCTCGGGAATGGGCACTGAAGCTTTCTTT; CDR3 protein: CASSILSGMGTEAFF; clone size: .; V gene: TRBV19; D gene: .; J gene: TRBJ1-1
CDR3 DNA: TGCGCCAGCAGTGAGGGGCATTCCTACGAGCAGTACTTC; CDR3 protein: CASSEGHSYEQYF; clone size: .; V gene: TRBV10-2; D gene: .; J gene: TRBJ2-7
CDR3 DNA: TGCGCCAGCAGCCAAGTAGACAGGGTAACGAACTATGGCTACACCTTC; CDR3 protein: CASSQVDRVTNYGYTF; clone size: few; V gene: TRBV4-1; D gene: TRBD1; J gene: TRBJ1-2
CDR3 DNA: TGTGCCAGCAGCTTGGCCCCTGGCAGCAATGAGCAGTTCTTC; CDR3 protein: CASSLAPGSNEQFF; clone size: .; V gene: TRBV5-5; D gene: .; J gene: TRBJ2-1
CDR3 DNA: TGTGCCAGCAGCTTGGGAGGGCACGACTACGAGCAGTACTTC; CDR3 protein: CASSLGGHDYEQYF; clone size: few; V gene: TRBV5-4; D gene: .; J gene: TRBJ2-7
CDR3 DNA: TGTGCCAGCTCCCAATCCCCAGGGGCGGACACTGAAGCTTTCTTT; CDR3 protein: CASSQSPGADTEAFF; clone size: once; V gene: TRBV18; D gene: .; J gene: TRBJ1-1
CDR3 DNA: TGTGCCAGCAGTACAGATCTTTATGGCTACCCCTTC; CDR3 protein: CASSTDLYGYPF; clone size: .; V gene: TRBV6-6; D gene: .; J gene: TRBJ1-2
CDR3 DNA: TGTGCCAGCAGCCGCGGGTCCCCCTACGAGCAGTACTTC; CDR3 protein: CASSRGSPYEQYF; clone size: .; V gene: TRBV5-6; D gene: .; J gene: TRBJ2-7
CDR3 DNA: TGTGCCAGCTCACCACCGGACAGGGGGCGAGACATTCAGTACTTC; CDR3 protein: CASSPPDRGRDIQYF; clone size: .; V gene: TRBV18; D gene: TRBD1; J gene: TRBJ2-4
CDR3 DNA: TGTGCCAGCAGTCCAGGACAGAGCTACGAGCAGTACTTC; CDR3 protein: CASSPGQSYEQYF; clone size: .; V gene: TRBV6-5; D gene: .; J gene: TRBJ2-7
CDR3 DNA: TGCGCCAGCAGCCAGACCGGGGGGCTTCCATGGTTCTTC; CDR3 protein: CASSQTGGLPWFF; clone size: .; V gene: TRBV4-3; D gene: .; J gene: TRBJ2-1
CDR3 DNA: TGTGCCACCAGCAGAGATTTTGCTGGAGCAGGGGCCGGCTACACCTTC; CDR3 protein: CATSRDFAGAGAGYTF; clone size: .; V gene: TRBV15; D gene: .; J gene: TRBJ1-2
CDR3 DNA: TGTGCCATCAGGGGGACAGGGGATATCCCTGAAGCTTTCTTT; CDR3 protein: CAIRGTGDIPEAFF; clone size: .; V gene: TRBV10-3; D gene: TRBD1; J gene: TRBJ1-1
CDR3 DNA: TGCGCCAGCAGCCAAGAGGGTATGAGGGAGGGAAGGACCGGGGAGCTGTTTTTT; CDR3 protein: CASSQEGMREGRTGELFF; clone size: once; V gene: TRBV4-3; D gene: TRBD2; J gene: TRBJ2-2
CDR3 DNA: TGTGCCCCCCTGGGAGAGATAAGCCCCCTCCACTTT; CDR3 protein: CAPLGEISPLHF; clone size: .; V gene: TRBV30; D gene: .; J gene: TRBJ1-6
CDR3 DNA: TGTGCCAGCAGAAAAGGACAGGGTTCGTTAGGCACCATATATTTT; CDR3 protein: CASRKGQGSLGTIYF; clone size: few; V gene: TRBV6-5; D gene: TRBD1; J gene: TRBJ1-3
CDR3 DNA: TGTGCCAGCAGTTCCCAATCTGGAAACACCATATATTTT; CDR3 protein: CASSSQSGNTIYF; clone size: .; V gene: TRBV6-6; D gene: .; J gene: TRBJ1-3